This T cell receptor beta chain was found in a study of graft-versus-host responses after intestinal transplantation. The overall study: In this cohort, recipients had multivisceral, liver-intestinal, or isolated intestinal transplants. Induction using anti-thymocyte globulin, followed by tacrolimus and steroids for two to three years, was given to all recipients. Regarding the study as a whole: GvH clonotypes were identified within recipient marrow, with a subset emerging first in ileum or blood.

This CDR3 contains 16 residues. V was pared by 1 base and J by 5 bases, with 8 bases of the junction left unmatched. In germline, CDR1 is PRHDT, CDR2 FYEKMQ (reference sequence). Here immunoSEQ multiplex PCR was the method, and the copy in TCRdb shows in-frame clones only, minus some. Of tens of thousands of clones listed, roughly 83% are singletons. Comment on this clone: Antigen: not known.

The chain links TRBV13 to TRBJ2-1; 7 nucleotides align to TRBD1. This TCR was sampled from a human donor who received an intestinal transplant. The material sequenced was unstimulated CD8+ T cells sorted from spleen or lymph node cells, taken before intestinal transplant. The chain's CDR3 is CASSLVKGAFHNEQFF. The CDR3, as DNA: TGTGCCAGCAGCTTAGTGAAGGGGGCCTTCCACAATGAGCAGTTCTTC. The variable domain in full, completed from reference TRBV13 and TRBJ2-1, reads AAGVIQSPRHLIKEKRETATLKCYPIPRHDTVYWYQQGPGQDPQFLISFYEKMQSDKGSIPDRFSAQQFSDYHSELNMSSLELGDSALYFCASSLVKGAFHNEQFFGPGTRLTVL.